This T cell receptor beta chain was identified in a study of shared clonotypes between healthy human individuals. TCRdb's table, derived via immunoSEQ multiplex PCR, lists solely in-frame clones and lacks some. Among hundreds of thousands of clones listed, around 81% were seen once. CDR3 length equals 18 residues. Germline CDR1 is KGHSH and CDR2 is LQKENI. V was trimmed by 1 base and J by 0 bases, leaving 15 bases between them. This chain links TRBV18 with TRBJ1-4, with D hard to call. The sequence came from a woman between 40 and 50 years old in good health. Some clones in this sample may be carry-over from other donors' samples. The material sequenced was PBMCs. CDR3: CASSPRVGSSATNEKLFF. CDR3 DNA: TGTGCCAGCTCACCACGGGTGGGGTCGTCTGCAACTAATGAAAAACTGTTTTTT. The whole variable domain, filled in from reference TRBV18 and TRBJ1-4, reads NAGVMQNPRHLVRRRGQEARLRCSPMKGHSHVYWYRQLPEEGLKFMVYLQKENIIDESGMPKERFSAEFPKEGPSILRIQQVVRGDSAAYFCASSPRVGSSATNEKLFFGSGTQLSVL.